This TCR beta chain stems from a study of blood T cell repertoires in COVID-19. Trimming took 5 bases from V and 7 from J; bases not matched to a gene: 17. The CDR3 length is 18 residues. Germline CDR1 reads SGHVS; CDR2 reads FNYEAQ. Sequencing used immunoSEQ multiplex PCR; TCRdb keeps in-frame clones, though not all of them. The sample lists 60,000 to 85,000 clones; 75% to 90% were seen once. Sequenced: peripheral blood. This TCR came from a human donor in a cohort sampled during active COVID-19. The chain links TRBV7-6 to TRBJ2-1; 10 bases align to TRBD2. The CDR3 DNA reads TGTGCCAGCAGCGGGTCTAGCGGGGGTGGTCATCGGTTGAATGAGCAGTTCTTC. This translates into CASSGSSGGGHRLNEQFF.